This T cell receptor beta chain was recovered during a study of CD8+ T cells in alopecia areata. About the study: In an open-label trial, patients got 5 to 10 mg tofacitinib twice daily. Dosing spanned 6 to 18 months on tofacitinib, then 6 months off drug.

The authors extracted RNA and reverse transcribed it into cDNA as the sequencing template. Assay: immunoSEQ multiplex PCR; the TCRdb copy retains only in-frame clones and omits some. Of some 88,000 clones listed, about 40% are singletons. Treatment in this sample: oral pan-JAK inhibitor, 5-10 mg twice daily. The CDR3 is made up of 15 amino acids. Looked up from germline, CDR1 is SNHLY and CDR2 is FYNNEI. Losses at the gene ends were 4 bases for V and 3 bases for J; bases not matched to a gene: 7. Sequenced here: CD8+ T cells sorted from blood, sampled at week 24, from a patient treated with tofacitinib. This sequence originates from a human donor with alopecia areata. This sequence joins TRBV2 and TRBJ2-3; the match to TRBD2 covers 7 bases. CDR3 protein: CASSAGGTTTDTQYF. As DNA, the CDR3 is TGTGCCAGCAGTGCAGGCGGGACTACAACAGATACGCAGTATTTT.